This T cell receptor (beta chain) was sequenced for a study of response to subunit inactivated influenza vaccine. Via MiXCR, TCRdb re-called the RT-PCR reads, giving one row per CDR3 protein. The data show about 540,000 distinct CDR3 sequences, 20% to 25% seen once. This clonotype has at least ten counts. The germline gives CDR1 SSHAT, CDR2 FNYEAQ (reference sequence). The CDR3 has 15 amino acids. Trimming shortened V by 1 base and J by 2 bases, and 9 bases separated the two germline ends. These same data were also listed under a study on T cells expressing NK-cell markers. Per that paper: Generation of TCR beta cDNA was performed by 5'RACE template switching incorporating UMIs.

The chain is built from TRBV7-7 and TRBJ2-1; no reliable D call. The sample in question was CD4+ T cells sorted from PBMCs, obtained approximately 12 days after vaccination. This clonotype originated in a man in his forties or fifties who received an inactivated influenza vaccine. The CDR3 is CASSLGATTYNEQFF. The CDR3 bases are TGTGCCAGCAGCTTAGGGGCTACTACCTACAATGAGCAGTTCTTC.